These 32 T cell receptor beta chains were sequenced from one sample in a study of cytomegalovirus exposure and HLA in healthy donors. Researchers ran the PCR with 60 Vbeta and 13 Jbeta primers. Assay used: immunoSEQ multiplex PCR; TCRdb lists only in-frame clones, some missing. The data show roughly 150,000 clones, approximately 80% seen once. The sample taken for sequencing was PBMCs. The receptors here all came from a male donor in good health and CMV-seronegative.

The CDR3 region is CASSERSTDTQYF. CDR3 nucleotide sequence: TGTGCCAGCAGTGAGCGGAGCACAGATACGCAGTATTTT. The V call is TRBV6-4, the J call TRBJ2-3; no definite D call. The CDR3 runs 13 residues. V was cut by 3 bases and J by 0 bases, with 4 bases left in between. Germline V gives CDR1 MRHNA, CDR2 SNTAGT.

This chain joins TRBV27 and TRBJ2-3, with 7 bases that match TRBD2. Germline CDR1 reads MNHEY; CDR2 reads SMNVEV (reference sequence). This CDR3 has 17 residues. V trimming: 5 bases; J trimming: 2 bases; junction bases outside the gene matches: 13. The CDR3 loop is CASSPNPGTTTTDTQYF. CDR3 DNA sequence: TGTGCCAGCAGTCCCAACCCAGGGACTACAACCACAGATACGCAGTATTTT.

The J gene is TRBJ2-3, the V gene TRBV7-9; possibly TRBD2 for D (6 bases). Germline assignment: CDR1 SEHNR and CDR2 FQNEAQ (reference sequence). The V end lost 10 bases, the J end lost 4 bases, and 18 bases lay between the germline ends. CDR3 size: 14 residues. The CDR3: CAIQTGEGSDTQYF. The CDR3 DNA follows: TGTGCCATCCAGACGGGAGAAGGTTCAGATACGCAGTATTTT.

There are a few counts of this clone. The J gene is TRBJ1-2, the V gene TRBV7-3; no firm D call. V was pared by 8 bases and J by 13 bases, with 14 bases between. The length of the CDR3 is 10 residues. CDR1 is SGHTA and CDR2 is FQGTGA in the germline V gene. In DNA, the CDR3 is TGTGCCAGCGTCAACCGCCAGGTCACCTTC. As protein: CASVNRQVTF.

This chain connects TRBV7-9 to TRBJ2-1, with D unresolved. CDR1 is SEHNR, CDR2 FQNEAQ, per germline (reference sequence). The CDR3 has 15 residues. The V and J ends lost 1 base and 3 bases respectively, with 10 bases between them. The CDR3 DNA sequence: TGTGCCAGCAGCTTAGGTAGCTCGGACTACAATGAGCAGTTCTTC. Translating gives CASSLGSSDYNEQFF.

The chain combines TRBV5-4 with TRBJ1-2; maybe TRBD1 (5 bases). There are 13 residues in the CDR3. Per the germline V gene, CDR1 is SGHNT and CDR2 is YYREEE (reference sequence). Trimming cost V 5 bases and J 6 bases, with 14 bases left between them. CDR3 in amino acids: CASSWREQDGYTF. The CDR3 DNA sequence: TGTGCCAGCAGTTGGCGGGAACAGGATGGCTACACCTTC.

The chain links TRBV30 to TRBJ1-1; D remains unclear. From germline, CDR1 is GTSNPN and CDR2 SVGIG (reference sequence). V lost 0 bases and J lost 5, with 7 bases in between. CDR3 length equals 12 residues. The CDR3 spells CAWSVVGTEAFF. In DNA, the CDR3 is TGTGCCTGGAGTGTGGTCGGTACTGAAGCTTTCTTT.

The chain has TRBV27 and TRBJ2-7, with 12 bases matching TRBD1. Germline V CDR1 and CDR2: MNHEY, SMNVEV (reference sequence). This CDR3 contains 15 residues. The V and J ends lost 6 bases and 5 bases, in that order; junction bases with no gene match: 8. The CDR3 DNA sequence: TGTGCCAGCAGAAATTCCGGGACAGGGGGCCACGAGCAGTACTTC. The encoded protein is CASRNSGTGGHEQYF.

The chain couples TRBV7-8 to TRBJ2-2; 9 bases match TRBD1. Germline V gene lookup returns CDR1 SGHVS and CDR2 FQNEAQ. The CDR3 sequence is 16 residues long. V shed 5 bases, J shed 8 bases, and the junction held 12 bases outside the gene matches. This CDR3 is CASSIDRGVVLGELFF. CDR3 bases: TGTGCCAGCAGCATCGACAGGGGGGTAGTTCTGGGGGAGCTGTTTTTT.

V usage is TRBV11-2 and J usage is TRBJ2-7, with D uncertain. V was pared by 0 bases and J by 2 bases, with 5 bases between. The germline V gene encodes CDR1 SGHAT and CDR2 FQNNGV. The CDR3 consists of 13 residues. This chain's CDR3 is CASSLDSTYEQYF. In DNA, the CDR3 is TGTGCCAGCAGCTTAGATTCCACCTACGAGCAGTACTTC.

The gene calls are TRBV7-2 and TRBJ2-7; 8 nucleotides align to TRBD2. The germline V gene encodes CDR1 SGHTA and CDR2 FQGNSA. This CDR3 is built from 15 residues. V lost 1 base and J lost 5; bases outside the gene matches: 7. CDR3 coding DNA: TGTGCCAGCAGCTTAGAGGCTAGCGGGTCCCACGAGCAGTACTTC. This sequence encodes CASSLEASGSHEQYF.

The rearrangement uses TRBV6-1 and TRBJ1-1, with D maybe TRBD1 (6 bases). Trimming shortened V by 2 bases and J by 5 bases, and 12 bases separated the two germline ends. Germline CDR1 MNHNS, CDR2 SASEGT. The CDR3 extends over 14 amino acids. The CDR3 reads CASSEYTGWTEAFF. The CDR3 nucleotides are TGTGCCAGCAGTGAATATACAGGGTGGACTGAAGCTTTCTTT.

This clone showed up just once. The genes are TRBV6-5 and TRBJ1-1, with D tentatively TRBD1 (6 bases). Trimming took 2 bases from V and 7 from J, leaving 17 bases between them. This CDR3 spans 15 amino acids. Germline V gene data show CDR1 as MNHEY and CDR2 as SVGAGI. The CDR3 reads CASSYPETGLSEAFF. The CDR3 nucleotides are TGTGCCAGCAGTTACCCCGAAACAGGGCTTAGTGAAGCTTTCTTT.

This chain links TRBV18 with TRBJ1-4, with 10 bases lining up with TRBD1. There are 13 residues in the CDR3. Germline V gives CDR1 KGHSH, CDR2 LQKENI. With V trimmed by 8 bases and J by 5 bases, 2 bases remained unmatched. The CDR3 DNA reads TGTGCCAGCAGGACAGGGGGGAATGAAAAACTGTTTTTT. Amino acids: CASRTGGNEKLFF.

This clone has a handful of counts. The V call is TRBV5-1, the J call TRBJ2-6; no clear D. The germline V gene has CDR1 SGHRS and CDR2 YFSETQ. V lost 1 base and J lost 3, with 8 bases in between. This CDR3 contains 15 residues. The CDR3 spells CASSLSQVGANVLTF. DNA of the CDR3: TGCGCCAGCAGCTTGTCTCAGGTTGGGGCCAACGTCCTGACTTTC.

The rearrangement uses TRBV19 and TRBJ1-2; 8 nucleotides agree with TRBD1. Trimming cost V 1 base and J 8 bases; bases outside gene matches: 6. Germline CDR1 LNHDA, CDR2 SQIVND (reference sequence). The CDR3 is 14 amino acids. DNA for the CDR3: TGTGCCAGTAGTATAGCCCGGGACAGGACAGGCTACACCTTC. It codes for CASSIARDRTGYTF. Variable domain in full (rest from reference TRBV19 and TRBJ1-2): DGGITQSPKYLFRKEGQNVTLSCEQNLNHDAMYWYRQDPGQGLRLIYYSQIVNDFQKGDIAEGYSVSREKKESFPLTVTSAQKNPTAFYLCASSIARDRTGYTFGSGTRLTVV.

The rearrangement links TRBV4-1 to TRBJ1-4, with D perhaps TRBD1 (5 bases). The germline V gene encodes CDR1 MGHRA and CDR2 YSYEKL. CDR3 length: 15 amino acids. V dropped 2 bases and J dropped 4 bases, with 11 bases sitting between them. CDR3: CASSQWGDLNEKLFF. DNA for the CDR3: TGCGCCAGCAGCCAATGGGGGGATCTTAATGAAAAACTGTTTTTT.

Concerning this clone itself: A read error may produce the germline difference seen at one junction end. The CDR3 loop reads CASNQWEAGEQFF. The CDR3 DNA follows: TGTGCCAGCAACCAATGGGAAGCGGGTGAGCAGTTCTTC. The V and J genes are TRBV4-2 and TRBJ2-1; maybe TRBD2 (6 bases). The CDR3 length is 13 residues. Germline assignment: CDR1 LGHNA and CDR2 YNFKEQ.

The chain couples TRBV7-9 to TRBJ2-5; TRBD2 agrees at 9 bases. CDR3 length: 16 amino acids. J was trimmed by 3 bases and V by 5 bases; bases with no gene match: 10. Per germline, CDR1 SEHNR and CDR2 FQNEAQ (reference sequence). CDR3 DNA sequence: TGTGCCAGCAGCGCAAGGAGGATAGCGGGAGAAGAGACCCAGTACTTC. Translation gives CASSARRIAGEETQYF.

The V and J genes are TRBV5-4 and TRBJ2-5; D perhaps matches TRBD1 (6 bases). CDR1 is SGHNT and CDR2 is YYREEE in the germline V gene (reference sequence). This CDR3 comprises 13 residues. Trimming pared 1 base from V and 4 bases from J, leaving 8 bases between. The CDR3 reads CASSLKGGETQYF. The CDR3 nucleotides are TGTGCCAGCAGCTTGAAAGGGGGAGAGACCCAGTACTTC.

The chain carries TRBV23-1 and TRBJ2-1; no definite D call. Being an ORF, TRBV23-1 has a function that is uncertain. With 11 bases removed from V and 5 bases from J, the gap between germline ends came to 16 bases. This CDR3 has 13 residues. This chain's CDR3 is CAATLPLHNEQFF. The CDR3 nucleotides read TGCGCCGCCACTCTGCCACTGCACAATGAGCAGTTCTTC.

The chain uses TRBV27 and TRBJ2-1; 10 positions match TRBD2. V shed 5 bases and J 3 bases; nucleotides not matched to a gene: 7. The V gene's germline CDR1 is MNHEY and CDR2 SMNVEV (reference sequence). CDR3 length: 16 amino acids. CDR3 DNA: TGTGCCAGCAGTCACCTAGCGGGAGAAGGCTACAATGAGCAGTTCTTC. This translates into CASSHLAGEGYNEQFF.

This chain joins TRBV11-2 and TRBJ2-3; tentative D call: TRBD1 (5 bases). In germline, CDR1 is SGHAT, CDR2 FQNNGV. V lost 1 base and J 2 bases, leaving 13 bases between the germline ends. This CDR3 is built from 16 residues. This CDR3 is CASSLVGQGVTDTQYF. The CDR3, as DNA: TGTGCCAGCAGCTTAGTAGGACAAGGCGTCACAGATACGCAGTATTTT.

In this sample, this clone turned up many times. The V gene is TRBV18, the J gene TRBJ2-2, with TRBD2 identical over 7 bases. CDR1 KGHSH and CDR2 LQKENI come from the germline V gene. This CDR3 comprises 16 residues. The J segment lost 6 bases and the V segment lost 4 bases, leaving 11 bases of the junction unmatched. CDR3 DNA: TGTGCCAGCTCACAGAAGAGGAGCGGGGACGCCGGGGAGCTGTTTTTT. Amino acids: CASSQKRSGDAGELFF.

CDR3 bases: TGTGCCAGCAGCGCCCGGACTAGCGGGATTAGCACAGATACGCAGTATTTT. Its translation: CASSARTSGISTDTQYF. This chain connects TRBV9 to TRBJ2-3; 12 bases match TRBD2. The length of the CDR3 is 17 residues. The trim removed 3 bases at V and 0 bases at J, leaving 5 bases unmatched. Germline CDR1 and CDR2: SGDLS and YYNGEE.

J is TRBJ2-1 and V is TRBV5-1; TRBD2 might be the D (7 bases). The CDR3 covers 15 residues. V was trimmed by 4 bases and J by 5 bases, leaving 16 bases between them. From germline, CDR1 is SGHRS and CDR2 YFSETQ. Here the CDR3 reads CASSQGWGGHNEQFF. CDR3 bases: TGCGCCAGCAGCCAGGGGTGGGGGGGGCACAATGAGCAGTTCTTC.

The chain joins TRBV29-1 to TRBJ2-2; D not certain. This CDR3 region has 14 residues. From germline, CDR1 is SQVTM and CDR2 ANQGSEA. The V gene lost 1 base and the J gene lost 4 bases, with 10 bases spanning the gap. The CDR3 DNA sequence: TGCAGCGTTGAAGTTTTAGCCTCCACCGGGGAGCTGTTTTTT. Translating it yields CSVEVLASTGELFF.

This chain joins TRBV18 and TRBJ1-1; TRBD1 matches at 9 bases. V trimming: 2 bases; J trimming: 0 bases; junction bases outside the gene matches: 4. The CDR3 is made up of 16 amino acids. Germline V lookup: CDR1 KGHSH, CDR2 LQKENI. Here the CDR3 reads CASSPRQGGMNTEAFF. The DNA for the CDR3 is TGTGCCAGCTCACCAAGACAGGGGGGGATGAACACTGAAGCTTTCTTT.

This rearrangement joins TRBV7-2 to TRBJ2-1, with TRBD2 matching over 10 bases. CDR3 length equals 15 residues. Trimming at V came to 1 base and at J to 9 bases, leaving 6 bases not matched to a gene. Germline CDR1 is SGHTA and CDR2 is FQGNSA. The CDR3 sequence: CASSLVERGGGEQFF. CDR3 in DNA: TGTGCCAGCAGCTTAGTGGAGCGGGGGGGCGGTGAGCAGTTCTTC.

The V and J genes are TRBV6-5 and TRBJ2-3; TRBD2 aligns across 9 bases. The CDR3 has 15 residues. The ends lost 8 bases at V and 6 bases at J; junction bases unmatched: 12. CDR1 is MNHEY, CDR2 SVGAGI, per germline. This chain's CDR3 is CASSTGLAFSDTQYF. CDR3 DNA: TGTGCCAGCTCGACGGGACTAGCTTTTTCCGATACGCAGTATTTT.

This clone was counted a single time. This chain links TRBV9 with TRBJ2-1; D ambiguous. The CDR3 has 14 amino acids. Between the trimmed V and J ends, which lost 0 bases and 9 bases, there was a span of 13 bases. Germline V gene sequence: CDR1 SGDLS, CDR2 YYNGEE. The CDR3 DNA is TGTGCCAGCAGCGTAGACTCCCCGTTTGGTGAGCAGTTCTTC. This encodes CASSVDSPFGEQFF.

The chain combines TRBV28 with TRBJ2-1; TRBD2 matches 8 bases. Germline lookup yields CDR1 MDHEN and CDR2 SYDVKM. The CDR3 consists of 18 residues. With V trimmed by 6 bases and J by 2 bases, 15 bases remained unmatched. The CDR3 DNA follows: TGTGCCAGCAGGTTACCCCCCGGAGTTAGCGGGACCTACAATGAGCAGTTCTTC. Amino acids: CASRLPPGVSGTYNEQFF.